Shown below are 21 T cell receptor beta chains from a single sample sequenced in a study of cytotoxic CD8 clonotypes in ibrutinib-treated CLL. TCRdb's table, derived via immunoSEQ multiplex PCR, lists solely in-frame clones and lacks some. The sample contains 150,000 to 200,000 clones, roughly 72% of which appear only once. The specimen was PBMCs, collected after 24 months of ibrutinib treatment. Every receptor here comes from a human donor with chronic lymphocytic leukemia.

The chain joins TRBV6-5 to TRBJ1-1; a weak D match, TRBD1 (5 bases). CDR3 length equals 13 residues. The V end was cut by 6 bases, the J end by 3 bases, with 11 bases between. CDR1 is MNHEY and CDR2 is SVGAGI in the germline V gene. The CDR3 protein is CASRAGGYTEAFF. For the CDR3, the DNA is TGTGCCAGCAGGGCTGGGGGATACACTGAAGCTTTCTTT.

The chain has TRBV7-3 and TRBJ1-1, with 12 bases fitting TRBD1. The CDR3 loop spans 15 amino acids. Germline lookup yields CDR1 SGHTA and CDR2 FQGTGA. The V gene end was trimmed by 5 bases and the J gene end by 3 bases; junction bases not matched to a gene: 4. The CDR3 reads CASSQGTGGYTEAFF. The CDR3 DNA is TGTGCCAGCAGCCAGGGGACAGGGGGCTACACTGAAGCTTTCTTT.

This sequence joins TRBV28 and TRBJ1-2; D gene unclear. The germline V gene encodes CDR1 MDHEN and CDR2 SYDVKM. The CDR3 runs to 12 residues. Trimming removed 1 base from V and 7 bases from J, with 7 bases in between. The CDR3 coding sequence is TGTGCCAGCAGTTTATTTGGCGGTGGCTACACCTTC. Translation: CASSLFGGGYTF.

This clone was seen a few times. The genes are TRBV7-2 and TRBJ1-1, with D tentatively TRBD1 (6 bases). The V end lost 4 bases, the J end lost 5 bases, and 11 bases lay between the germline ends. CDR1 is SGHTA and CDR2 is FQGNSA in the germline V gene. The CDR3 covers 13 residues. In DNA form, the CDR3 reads TGTGCCAGCAGCTGGGGACAAGGGACTGAAGCTTTCTTT. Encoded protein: CASSWGQGTEAFF.

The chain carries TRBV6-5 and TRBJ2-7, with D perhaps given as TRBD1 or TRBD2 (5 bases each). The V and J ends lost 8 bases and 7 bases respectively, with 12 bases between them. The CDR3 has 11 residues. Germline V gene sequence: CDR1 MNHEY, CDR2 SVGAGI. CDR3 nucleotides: TGTGCCAGCTCCCAAGGGACGGAGCAGTACTTC. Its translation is CASSQGTEQYF.

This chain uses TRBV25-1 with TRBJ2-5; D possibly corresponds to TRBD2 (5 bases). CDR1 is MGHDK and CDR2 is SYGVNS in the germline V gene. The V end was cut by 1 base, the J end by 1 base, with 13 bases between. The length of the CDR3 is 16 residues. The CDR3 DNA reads TGTGCCAGCAGTGAATCTGAGGGAACCCCCCAAGAGACCCAGTACTTC. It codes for CASSESEGTPQETQYF.

The CDR3 DNA sequence: TGTGCCAGCTCACCGGAGGAGCTAAGGGGTGAAAAACTGTTTTTT. Protein: CASSPEELRGEKLFF. The chain links TRBV18 to TRBJ1-4, with D tentatively TRBD1 (5 bases). V was trimmed by 3 bases and J by 7 bases, leaving 15 bases between them. The CDR3 runs 15 residues. Germline values: CDR1 KGHSH, CDR2 LQKENI.

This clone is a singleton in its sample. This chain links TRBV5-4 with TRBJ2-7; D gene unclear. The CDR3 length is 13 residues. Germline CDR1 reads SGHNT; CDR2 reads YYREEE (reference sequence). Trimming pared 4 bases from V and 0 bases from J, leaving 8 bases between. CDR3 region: CASSRKSSYEQYF. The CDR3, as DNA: TGTGCCAGCAGCCGAAAAAGCTCCTACGAGCAGTACTTC.

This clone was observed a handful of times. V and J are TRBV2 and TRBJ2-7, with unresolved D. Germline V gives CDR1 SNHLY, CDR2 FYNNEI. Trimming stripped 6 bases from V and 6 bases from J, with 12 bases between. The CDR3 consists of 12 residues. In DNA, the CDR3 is TGTGCCAGCAGCCAAGGATTAGGCGAGCAGTACTTC. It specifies CASSQGLGEQYF.

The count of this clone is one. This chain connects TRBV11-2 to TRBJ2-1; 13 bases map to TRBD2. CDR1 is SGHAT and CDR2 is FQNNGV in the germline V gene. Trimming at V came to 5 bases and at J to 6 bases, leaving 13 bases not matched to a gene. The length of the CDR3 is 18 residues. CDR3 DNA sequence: TGTGCCAGCAGCGTATTCTCCTCCGGGACTAGCGGGACCAATGAGCAGTTCTTC. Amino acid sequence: CASSVFSSGTSGTNEQFF.

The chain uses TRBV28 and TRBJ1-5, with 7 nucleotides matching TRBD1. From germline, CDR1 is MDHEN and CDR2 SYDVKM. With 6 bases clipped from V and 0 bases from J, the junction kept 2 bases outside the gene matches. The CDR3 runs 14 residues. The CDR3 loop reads CASRDRYSNQPQHF. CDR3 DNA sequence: TGTGCCAGCAGGGACAGGTATAGCAATCAGCCCCAGCATTTT.

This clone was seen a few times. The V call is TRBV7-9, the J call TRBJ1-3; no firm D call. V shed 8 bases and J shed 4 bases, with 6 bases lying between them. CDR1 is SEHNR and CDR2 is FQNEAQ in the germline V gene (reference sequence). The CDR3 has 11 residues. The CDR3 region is CASRLGNTIYF. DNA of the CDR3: TGTGCCAGCCGCCTCGGAAACACCATATATTTT. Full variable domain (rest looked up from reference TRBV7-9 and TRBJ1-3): DTGVSQNPRHKITKRGQNVTFRCDPISEHNRLYWYRQTLGQGPEFLTYFQNEAQLEKSRLLSDRFSAERPKGSFSTLEIQRTEQGDSAMYLCASRLGNTIYFGEGSWLTVV.

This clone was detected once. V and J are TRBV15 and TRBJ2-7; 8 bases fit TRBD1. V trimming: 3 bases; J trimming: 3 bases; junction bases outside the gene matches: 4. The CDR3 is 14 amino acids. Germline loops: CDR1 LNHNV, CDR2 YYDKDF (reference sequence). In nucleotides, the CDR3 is TGTGCCACCAGCAGGGGGACAGGAATCTACGAGCAGTACTTC. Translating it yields CATSRGTGIYEQYF.

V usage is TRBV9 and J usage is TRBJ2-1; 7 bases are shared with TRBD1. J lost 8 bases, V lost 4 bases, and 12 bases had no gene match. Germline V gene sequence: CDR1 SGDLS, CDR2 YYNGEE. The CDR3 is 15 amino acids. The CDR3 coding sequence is TGTGCCAGCAGCCTTGATAGCTCAGGGGGTCATGAGCAGTTCTTC. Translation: CASSLDSSGGHEQFF.

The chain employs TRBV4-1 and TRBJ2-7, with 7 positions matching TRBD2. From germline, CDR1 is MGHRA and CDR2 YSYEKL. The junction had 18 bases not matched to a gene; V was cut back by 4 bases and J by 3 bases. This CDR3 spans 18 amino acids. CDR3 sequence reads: CASSPAPWRERKVYEQYF. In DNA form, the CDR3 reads TGCGCCAGCAGCCCCGCCCCGTGGCGGGAGCGAAAGGTCTACGAGCAGTACTTC.

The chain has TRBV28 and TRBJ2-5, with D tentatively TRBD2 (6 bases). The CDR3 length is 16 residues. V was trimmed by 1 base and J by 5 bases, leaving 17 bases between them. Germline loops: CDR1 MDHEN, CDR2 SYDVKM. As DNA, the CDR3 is TGTGCCAGCAGTTTATCGGGAGCGACGGTTTTGGAGACCCAGTACTTC. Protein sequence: CASSLSGATVLETQYF.

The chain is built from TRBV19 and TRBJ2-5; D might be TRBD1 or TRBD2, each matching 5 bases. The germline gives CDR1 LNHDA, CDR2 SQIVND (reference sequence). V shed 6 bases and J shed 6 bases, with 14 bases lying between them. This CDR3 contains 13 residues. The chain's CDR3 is CASSTRGSKTQYF. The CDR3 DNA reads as TGTGCCAGTAGCACCCGGGGCTCTAAGACCCAGTACTTC.

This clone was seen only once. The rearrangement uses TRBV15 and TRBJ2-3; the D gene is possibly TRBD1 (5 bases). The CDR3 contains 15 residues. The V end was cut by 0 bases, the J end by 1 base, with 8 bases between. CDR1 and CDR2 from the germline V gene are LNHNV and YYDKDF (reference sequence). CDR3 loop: CATSRDRVRTDTQYF. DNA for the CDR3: TGTGCCACCAGCAGAGACAGGGTTCGCACAGATACGCAGTATTTT. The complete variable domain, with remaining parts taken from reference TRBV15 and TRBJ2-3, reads DAMVIQNPRYQVTQFGKPVTLSCSQTLNHNVMYWYQQKSSQAPKLLFHYYDKDFNNEADTPDNFQSRRPNTSFCFLDIRSPGLGDTAMYLCATSRDRVRTDTQYFGPGTRLTVL.

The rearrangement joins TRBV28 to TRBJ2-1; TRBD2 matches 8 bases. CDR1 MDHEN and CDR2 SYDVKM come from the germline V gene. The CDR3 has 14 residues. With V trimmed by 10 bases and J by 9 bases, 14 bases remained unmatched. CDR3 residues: CATKELGGGSEQFF. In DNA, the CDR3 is TGTGCCACCAAAGAGCTCGGGGGGGGCAGTGAGCAGTTCTTC. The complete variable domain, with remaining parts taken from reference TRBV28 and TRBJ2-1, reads DVKVTQSSRYLVKRTGEKVFLECVQDMDHENMFWYRQDPGLGLRLIYFSYDVKMKEKGDIPEGYSVSREKKERFSLILESASTNQTSMYLCATKELGGGSEQFFGPGTRLTVL.

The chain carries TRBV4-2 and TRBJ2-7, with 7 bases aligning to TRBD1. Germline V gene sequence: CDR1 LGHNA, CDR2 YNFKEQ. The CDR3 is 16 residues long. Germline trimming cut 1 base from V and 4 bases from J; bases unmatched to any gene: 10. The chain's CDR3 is CASSQVGEGGRYEQYF. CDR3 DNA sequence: TGTGCCAGCAGCCAAGTGGGGGAAGGGGGCAGGTACGAGCAGTACTTC.

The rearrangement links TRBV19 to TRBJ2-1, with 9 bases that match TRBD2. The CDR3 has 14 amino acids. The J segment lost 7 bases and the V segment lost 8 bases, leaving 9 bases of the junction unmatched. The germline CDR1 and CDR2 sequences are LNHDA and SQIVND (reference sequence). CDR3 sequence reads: CASVSGRAGNEQFF. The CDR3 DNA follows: TGTGCCAGTGTTAGCGGGAGAGCGGGTAATGAGCAGTTCTTC.